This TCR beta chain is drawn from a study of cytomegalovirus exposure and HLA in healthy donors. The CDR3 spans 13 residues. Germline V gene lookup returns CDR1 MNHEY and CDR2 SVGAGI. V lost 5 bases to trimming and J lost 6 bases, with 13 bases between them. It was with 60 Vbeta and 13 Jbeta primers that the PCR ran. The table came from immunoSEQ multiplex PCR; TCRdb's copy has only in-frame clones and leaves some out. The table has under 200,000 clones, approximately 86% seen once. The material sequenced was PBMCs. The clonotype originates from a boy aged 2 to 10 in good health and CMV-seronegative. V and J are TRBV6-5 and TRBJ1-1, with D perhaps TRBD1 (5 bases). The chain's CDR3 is CASSAPGGAEAFF. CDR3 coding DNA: TGTGCCAGCAGTGCACCTGGGGGGGCTGAAGCTTTCTTT.